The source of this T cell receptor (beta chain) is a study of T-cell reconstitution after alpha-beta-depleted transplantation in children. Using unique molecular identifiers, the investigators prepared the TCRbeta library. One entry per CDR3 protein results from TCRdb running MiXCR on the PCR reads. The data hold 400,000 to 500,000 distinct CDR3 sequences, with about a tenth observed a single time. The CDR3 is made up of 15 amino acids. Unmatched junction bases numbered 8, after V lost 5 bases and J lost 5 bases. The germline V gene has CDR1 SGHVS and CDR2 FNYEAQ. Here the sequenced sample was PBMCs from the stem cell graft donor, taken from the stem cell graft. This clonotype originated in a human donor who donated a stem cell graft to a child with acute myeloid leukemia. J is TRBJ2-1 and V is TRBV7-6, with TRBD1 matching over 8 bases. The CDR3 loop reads CASSVRDRTNNEQFF. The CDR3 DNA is TGTGCCAGCAGCGTCCGGGACAGGACGAACAATGAGCAGTTCTTC. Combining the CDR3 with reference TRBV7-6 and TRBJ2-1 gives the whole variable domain GAGVSQSPRYKVTKRGQDVALRCDPISGHVSLYWYRQALGQGPEFLTYFNYEAQQDKSGLPNDRFSAERPEGSISTLTIQRTEQRDSAMYRCASSVRDRTNNEQFFGPGTRLTVL.